Presented here are 28 T cell receptor beta chains from one specimen sequenced in a study of vaccination effects on CD4 cells after COVID-19. Profiled with immunoSEQ multiplex PCR; TCRdb holds only in-frame clones, not every one. In the table there are approximately 74,000 clones, about four fifths of which are singletons. In the ViraFEST assay, antigen-specific CD4+ clonotypes were identified by expansion after peptide-pool stimulation. Culturing for about 9 days preceded CD4+ T cell isolation. Vaccine recipients had no previous SARS-CoV-2 infection; their nucleocapsid antibodies were negative. Their cognate antigens are unknown. The sequencing used CD4+ T cells from PBMCs cultured with HCoV-NL63 spike peptides, collected before COVID-19 vaccination. Receptors originate from a human donor who received a COVID-19 vaccine.

The chain links TRBV5-1 to TRBJ2-2; TRBD1 is a possible D gene (5 bases). Germline V lookup: CDR1 SGHRS, CDR2 YFSETQ. V dropped 2 bases and J dropped 5 bases, with 7 bases sitting between them. This CDR3 comprises 13 residues. Here the CDR3 reads CASSLQVTGELFF. The CDR3, as DNA: TGCGCCAGCAGCTTACAGGTGACCGGGGAGCTGTTTTTT.

This clone was found once. This sequence joins TRBV6-5 and TRBJ1-4, with D tentatively TRBD1 (6 bases). V was clipped by 5 bases and J by 8 bases, with 18 bases between them. The germline CDR1 and CDR2 sequences are MNHEY and SVGAGI. The CDR3 is 15 amino acids. The CDR3 loop is CASSPKPGEWEKLFF. Here the CDR3 DNA reads TGTGCCAGCAGTCCTAAACCAGGGGAATGGGAAAAACTGTTTTTT.

The chain uses TRBV29-1 and TRBJ1-2; tentative D call: TRBD1 (5 bases). The CDR3 loop spans 15 amino acids. Trimming left V 3 bases short and J 8 bases short, with 22 bases between. Germline V CDR1 and CDR2: SQVTM, ANQGSEA. The CDR3 DNA is TGCAGCGTTGATATGGGCCAGGGCGATGCTGGGGGCTACACCTTC. This codes for CSVDMGQGDAGGYTF.

The rearrangement links TRBV10-2 to TRBJ2-7; D tentatively fits TRBD1 or TRBD2 (5 bases each). This CDR3 contains 12 residues. With 6 bases removed from V and 2 bases from J, the gap between germline ends came to 8 bases. Germline CDR1 is WSHSY and CDR2 is SAAADI. The CDR3 protein is CASSRGTYEQYV. The CDR3 nucleotides are TGCGCCAGCAGCCGGGGCACCTACGAGCAGTACGTC.

This clone was detected once. The CDR3 protein is CASSLEGSHPGMNTQYF. The CDR3 region has the DNA TGCGCCAGCAGCTTGGAGGGCAGCCACCCCGGAATGAATACGCAGTATTTT. The chain links TRBV5-1 to TRBJ2-3; D remains unclear. From germline, CDR1 is SGHRS and CDR2 YFSETQ. Trimming pared 0 bases from V and 7 bases from J, leaving 21 bases between. The CDR3 length is 17 residues.

The chain recombines TRBV30 with TRBJ2-2; D not certain. Between the trimmed V and J ends, which lost 0 bases and 0 bases, there was a span of 5 bases. The CDR3 has 14 amino acids. CDR1 and CDR2 from the germline V gene are GTSNPN and SVGIG (reference sequence). The CDR3 is CAWSVESNTGELFF. CDR3 nucleotide sequence: TGTGCCTGGAGTGTTGAGTCGAACACCGGGGAGCTGTTTTTT. Looking up the rest from reference TRBV30 and TRBJ2-2 gives the full variable domain: SQTIHQWPATLVQPVGSPLSLECTVEGTSNPNLYWYRQAAGRGLQLLFYSVGIGQISSEVPQNLSASRPQDRQFILSSKKLLLSDSGFYLCAWSVESNTGELFFGEGSRLTVL.

The V call is TRBV5-1, the J call TRBJ2-7, with 7 bases aligning to TRBD1. The junction had 9 bases not matched to a gene; V was cut back by 2 bases and J by 4 bases. Germline CDR1 and CDR2: SGHRS and YFSETQ. The CDR3 length is 15 residues. CDR3 DNA sequence: TGCGCCAGCAGCTTTTCGCCAGGGGGTACTTACGAGCAGTACGTC. Encoded protein: CASSFSPGGTYEQYV.

The rearrangement joins TRBV6-5 to TRBJ1-6, with D unclear. Trimming took 8 bases from V and 7 from J, leaving 6 bases between them. The CDR3 extends over 11 amino acids. From germline, CDR1 is MNHEY and CDR2 SVGAGI. CDR3 region: CASGINSPLHF. The DNA of the CDR3 is TGTGCCAGCGGTATCAATTCACCCCTCCACTTT.

The chain carries TRBV5-8 and TRBJ2-2, with D maybe TRBD1 (5 bases). CDR3 length: 18 residues. Germline lookup yields CDR1 SGHTS and CDR2 YDEGEE. The V gene lost 2 bases and the J gene lost 0 bases, with 17 bases spanning the gap. CDR3 bases: TGTGCCAGCAGCTTATGGGGCAGCTCAAAAACGAACACCGGGGAGCTGTTTTTT. Translated: CASSLWGSSKTNTGELFF.

The chain employs TRBV2 and TRBJ2-4, with D hard to call. Looked up from germline, CDR1 is SNHLY and CDR2 is FYNNEI. There are 14 residues in the CDR3. V was pared by 6 bases and J by 5 bases, with 14 bases between. CDR3 in DNA: TGTGCCAGCAGCCCGACGACCGACCAAAACATTCAGTACTTC. Translating gives CASSPTTDQNIQYF.

The gene calls are TRBV5-4 and TRBJ2-2, with D possibly matching TRBD2 (5 bases). In germline, CDR1 is SGHNT, CDR2 YYREEE (reference sequence). The length of the CDR3 is 15 residues. V shed 0 bases and J shed 4 bases, with 10 bases lying between them. CDR3 protein: CASSLGRGTTGELFF. Written as DNA, the CDR3 is TGTGCCAGCAGCTTGGGTCGGGGTACCACCGGGGAGCTGTTTTTT.

The chain joins TRBV6-1 to TRBJ2-1; D is possibly TRBD1 (6 bases). The length of the CDR3 is 12 residues. V was clipped by 2 bases and J by 7 bases, with 6 bases between them. Germline V lookup: CDR1 MNHNS, CDR2 SASEGT. DNA of the CDR3: TGTGCCAGCAGTGAAAGGGGGAATGAGCAGTTCTTC. This translates into CASSERGNEQFF.

The chain uses TRBV18 and TRBJ2-4, with D perhaps matching TRBD2 (6 bases). V dropped 2 bases and J dropped 3 bases, with 11 bases sitting between them. The germline V gene encodes CDR1 KGHSH and CDR2 LQKENI. The CDR3 has 15 amino acids. The CDR3 here is CASSPLEGIKNIQYF. The CDR3 DNA reads as TGTGCCAGCTCACCATTGGAGGGGATCAAAAACATTCAGTACTTC.

This clone showed up just a few times. The chain uses TRBV7-2 and TRBJ2-6, with D tentatively TRBD1 or TRBD2 (5 bases each). The CDR3 runs to 16 residues. The germline CDR1 and CDR2 sequences are SGHTA and FQGNSA. V lost 2 bases and J 0 bases, leaving 8 bases between the germline ends. The DNA of the CDR3 is TGTGCCAGCAGCTTAAGAGGGGTCTCTGGGGCCAACGTCCTGACTTTC. Amino acid sequence: CASSLRGVSGANVLTF.

The chain combines TRBV5-5 with TRBJ1-6; no firm D call. The CDR3 has 13 amino acids. The V and J ends lost 1 base and 11 bases respectively, with 10 bases between them. Looked up from germline, CDR1 is SGHKS and CDR2 is YYEKEE (reference sequence). The CDR3 sequence: CASSLREMTPLHF. In nucleotides, the CDR3 is TGTGCCAGCAGCTTGCGGGAAATGACACCCCTCCACTTT.

This rearrangement joins TRBV30 to TRBJ2-5; 8 positions match TRBD1. V was clipped by 4 bases and J by 5 bases; unmatched bases: 3. This CDR3 region has 12 residues. CDR1 is GTSNPN and CDR2 is SVGIG in the germline V gene (reference sequence). CDR3: CAWTDRVETQYF. CDR3 coding DNA: TGTGCCTGGACGGACAGGGTGGAGACCCAGTACTTC.

The chain has TRBV18 and TRBJ2-3; 10 bases map to TRBD1. The junction had 3 bases not matched to a gene; V was cut back by 1 base and J by 2 bases. This CDR3 spans 16 amino acids. In germline, CDR1 is KGHSH, CDR2 LQKENI. The CDR3 sequence is CASSPLGQGVTDTQYF. The CDR3 DNA reads TGTGCCAGCTCACCACTCGGACAGGGGGTCACAGATACGCAGTATTTT.

V usage is TRBV27 and J usage is TRBJ1-4, with 8 nucleotides matching TRBD1. CDR3 size: 17 residues. In germline, CDR1 is MNHEY, CDR2 SMNVEV (reference sequence). V shed 6 bases, J shed 0 bases, and the junction held 9 bases outside the gene matches. The CDR3 DNA follows: TGTGCCAGCAGCCGTAGGACAGGGACCGCAACTAATGAAAAACTGTTTTTT. Translated: CASSRRTGTATNEKLFF.

The chain is built from TRBV5-1 and TRBJ1-1; weak D call: TRBD1 (5 bases). V was pared by 3 bases and J by 11 bases, with 17 bases between. CDR1 is SGHRS and CDR2 is YFSETQ in the germline V gene. This CDR3 spans 13 amino acids. The DNA of the CDR3 is TGCGCCAGCAGCTCTCATACGGGGGAGATGGCTTTCTTT. It yields the protein CASSSHTGEMAFF.

The chain couples TRBV18 to TRBJ2-1; the match to TRBD1 covers 7 bases. The CDR3 spans 15 residues. V lost 2 bases to trimming and J lost 3 bases; unmatched junction nucleotides: 4. Germline V gene sequence: CDR1 KGHSH, CDR2 LQKENI. DNA for the CDR3: TGTGCCAGCTCACCAATCGGACAGGTCTACAATGAGCAGTTCTTC. Translation gives CASSPIGQVYNEQFF.

The chain recombines TRBV2 with TRBJ1-5, with a weak D call TRBD1 (5 bases). The V gene's germline CDR1 is SNHLY and CDR2 FYNNEI. Trimming took off 3 bases at V and 0 bases at J, with 9 bases between the two ends. This CDR3 contains 15 residues. CDR3 residues: CASSDQGVSNQPQHF. The CDR3 DNA follows: TGTGCCAGCAGTGACCAAGGGGTTAGCAATCAGCCCCAGCATTTT.

The rearrangement links TRBV5-4 to TRBJ2-5, with TRBD1 matching over 10 bases. Losses at the gene ends were 4 bases for V and 5 bases for J; bases not matched to a gene: 11. Germline V gene sequence: CDR1 SGHNT, CDR2 YYREEE (reference sequence). The length of the CDR3 is 16 residues. CDR3 sequence (DNA): TGTGCCAGCAGCAGTACCGGGACAGGGGCATTTGAGACCCAGTACTTC. Protein: CASSSTGTGAFETQYF.

The gene calls are TRBV3-1 (or the pseudogene TRBV3-2) and TRBJ2-3; a possible D gene is TRBD2 (6 bases). The CDR3 loop spans 13 amino acids. Trimming removed 0 bases from V and 11 bases from J, with 12 bases in between. CDR1 is LGHDT and CDR2 is YNNKEL in the germline V gene (reference sequence). The CDR3 nucleotides are TGTGCCAGCAGCCAAGATAGGCTAGCGTGGCAGTATTTT. Translated: CASSQDRLAWQYF.

The CDR3, as DNA: TGTGCCAGCAGGACTAGAGAGACCCAGTACTTC. It specifies CASRTRETQYF. The chain couples TRBV12-1 to TRBJ2-5; TRBD2 is the table's D call and was not checked against the DNA. TRBV12-1 is designated a pseudogene. The CDR3 consists of 11 residues.

CDR3 bases: TGTGCCAGCAGCGTAGTGGGCAGGAACACTGAAGCTTTCTTT. This codes for CASSVVGRNTEAFF. The rearrangement links TRBV9 to TRBJ1-1; no definite D call. CDR1 and CDR2 from the germline V gene are SGDLS and YYNGEE. V was trimmed by 0 bases and J by 1 base, leaving 7 bases between them. The CDR3 is 14 residues long.

The chain joins TRBV7-3 to TRBJ2-2, with a possible D match to TRBD2 (6 bases). CDR1 and CDR2 (germline): SGHTA, FQGTGA. V lost 5 bases to trimming and J lost 2 bases, with 9 bases between them. This CDR3 contains 14 residues. The CDR3 protein is CASSGTVNTGELFF. Here the CDR3 DNA reads TGTGCCAGCAGCGGGACTGTTAACACCGGGGAGCTGTTTTTT.

The V and J genes are TRBV18 and TRBJ1-2; 7 bases are a match to TRBD1. Germline V gene data show CDR1 as KGHSH and CDR2 as LQKENI. V lost 2 bases, J lost 8 bases, and 8 bases stayed unmatched. There are 14 residues in the CDR3. CDR3 sequence: CASSPDAGTVGYTF. Here the CDR3 DNA reads TGTGCCAGCTCACCAGATGCCGGGACAGTAGGCTACACCTTC.

The rearrangement uses TRBV5-5 and TRBJ2-5; TRBD2 is a possible D gene (5 bases). The CDR3 totals 14 residues. Trimming pared 2 bases from V and 3 bases from J, leaving 11 bases between. CDR1 and CDR2 (germline): SGHKS, YYEKEE (reference sequence). CDR3 residues: CASSFGDLKETQYF. The CDR3 DNA follows: TGTGCCAGCAGCTTCGGGGATCTCAAAGAGACCCAGTACTTC.